The next 23 T cell receptor beta chains were all read from a single sample in a study of cytomegalovirus exposure and HLA in healthy donors. PCR was performed using 60 Vbeta and 13 Jbeta primers. Assay: immunoSEQ multiplex PCR; the TCRdb copy retains only in-frame clones and omits some. There are roughly 200,000 clones in the sample; 79% occur only once, and approximately 0.7% lies in the top ten. Input material: PBMCs. The receptors derive from a woman between 35 and 50 years old in good health and CMV-seronegative.

The genes are TRBV11-3 and TRBJ2-7; 9 bases agree with TRBD1. J was trimmed by 5 bases and V by 3 bases; bases with no gene match: 2. The CDR3 runs 13 residues. The germline V gene has CDR1 SGHNT and CDR2 YENEEA. The CDR3: CASSLGQGDEQYF. The DNA of the CDR3 is TGTGCCAGCAGCTTGGGACAGGGTGACGAGCAGTACTTC.

The chain joins TRBV6-6 to TRBJ2-7; 7 bases align to TRBD2. V lost 0 bases to trimming and J lost 6 bases; unmatched junction nucleotides: 11. The CDR3 is 16 residues long. Germline V CDR1 and CDR2: MNHNY, SVGAGI (reference sequence). The CDR3 reads CASSYSGGSGRPEQYF. The CDR3 region has the DNA TGTGCCAGCAGTTACTCGGGGGGGTCAGGTCGACCCGAGCAGTACTTC.

This clone appeared a single time. The chain combines TRBV11-2 with TRBJ1-4; 11 positions agree with TRBD1. CDR1 SGHAT and CDR2 FQNNGV come from the germline V gene. V shed 4 bases and J 8 bases; nucleotides not matched to a gene: 3. The CDR3 length is 14 residues. The chain's CDR3 is CASSSDRGREKLFF. CDR3 coding DNA: TGTGCCAGCAGCTCGGACAGGGGGCGCGAAAAACTGTTTTTT.

In this sample, this clone turned up once. This sequence joins TRBV5-1 and TRBJ1-1; 12 positions match TRBD1. The germline CDR1 and CDR2 sequences are SGHRS and YFSETQ. The CDR3 has 16 residues. The V segment lost 6 bases and the J segment 5 bases; nucleotides outside the gene matches: 11. In DNA, the CDR3 is TGCGCCAGCACCTCGGGACAGGGGGCGATGGGGACTGAAGCTTTCTTT. This sequence encodes CASTSGQGAMGTEAFF.

V and J are TRBV7-2 and TRBJ2-4, with a tentative D call TRBD1 (6 bases). V was clipped by 6 bases and J by 7 bases, with 10 bases between them. This CDR3 has 12 residues. Germline CDR1 and CDR2: SGHTA and FQGNSA. CDR3: CASSSQGNIQYF. The CDR3 DNA sequence: TGTGCCAGCAGTTCCCAGGGGAACATTCAGTACTTC.

The CDR3 DNA reads TGTGCCAGCAGCCTACCAGCGGGGGAGGGGGCTTACGAGCAGTACTTC. Protein sequence: CASSLPAGEGAYEQYF. The gene calls are TRBV5-5 and TRBJ2-7, with D perhaps TRBD2 (8 bases). V was cut by 4 bases and J by 4 bases, with 21 bases left in between. The CDR3 loop spans 16 amino acids. Looked up from germline, CDR1 is SGHKS and CDR2 is YYEKEE (reference sequence).

This chain uses TRBV10-2 with TRBJ1-5; D may be TRBD1 (5 bases). Germline V gene lookup returns CDR1 WSHSY and CDR2 SAAADI. The CDR3 is 15 amino acids. Deletions cut 2 bases from V and 6 bases from J, with 14 bases between. CDR3 region: CASSEGGRGGQPQHF. The CDR3 coding sequence is TGCGCCAGCAGTGAGGGGGGGAGGGGTGGTCAGCCCCAGCATTTT.

This clone has just a few counts. V and J are TRBV29-1 and TRBJ1-1, with 9 bases fitting TRBD1. CDR1 and CDR2 (germline): SQVTM, ANQGSEA. The CDR3 extends over 15 amino acids. V was clipped by 6 bases and J by 4 bases; unmatched bases: 12. CDR3 protein: CSVRTGALRGTEAFF. CDR3 in DNA: TGCAGCGTGAGGACAGGGGCTCTTCGGGGCACTGAAGCTTTCTTT.

The chain employs TRBV5-1 and TRBJ2-7; TRBD1 aligns across 11 bases. V lost 1 base and J lost 7; bases outside the gene matches: 7. CDR3 length: 15 residues. Germline CDR1 reads SGHRS; CDR2 reads YFSETQ. The CDR3 here is CASSLLLGQGGEQYF. In nucleotides, the CDR3 is TGCGCCAGCAGCTTGCTACTGGGACAGGGGGGGGAGCAGTACTTC.

The chain joins TRBV29-1 to TRBJ2-1, with TRBD1 matching 9 bases. The V gene end was trimmed by 6 bases and the J gene end by 7 bases; junction bases not matched to a gene: 7. CDR3 size: 13 residues. Germline V gives CDR1 SQVTM, CDR2 ANQGSEA. CDR3 in DNA: TGCAGCGTATCCGGGACAGGGTTGAATGAGCAGTTCTTC. Translating it yields CSVSGTGLNEQFF.

V usage is TRBV6-6 and J usage is TRBJ2-2, with D possibly being TRBD1 (6 bases). V lost 6 bases to trimming and J lost 4 bases, with 12 bases between them. This CDR3 is built from 14 residues. Per the germline V gene, CDR1 is MNHNY and CDR2 is SVGAGI (reference sequence). CDR3 loop: CASSMTGLTGELFF. As DNA, the CDR3 is TGTGCCAGCAGCATGACAGGCCTCACCGGGGAGCTGTTTTTT.

The rearrangement uses TRBV6-5 and TRBJ1-5, with 7 bases matching TRBD1. The CDR3 totals 15 residues. The germline gives CDR1 MNHEY, CDR2 SVGAGI. V lost 4 bases, J lost 3 bases, and 6 bases stayed unmatched. The DNA for the CDR3 is TGTGCCAGCAGTTCCCGAGACAGGGTCAATCAGCCCCAGCATTTT. Protein product: CASSSRDRVNQPQHF.

In DNA form, the CDR3 reads TGTGCCAGCAGCTTAGTAGGACTAGCGGGGCAAGAGACCCAGTACTTC. It translates to CASSLVGLAGQETQYF. The J gene is TRBJ2-5, the V gene TRBV7-2, with 12 bases identical to TRBD2. The CDR3 is made up of 16 amino acids. The V gene end was trimmed by 1 base and the J gene end by 2 bases; junction bases not matched to a gene: 2. Germline CDR1 SGHTA, CDR2 FQGNSA.

The chain uses TRBV6-4 and TRBJ2-7, with D perhaps TRBD2 (5 bases). The CDR3 length is 17 residues. With 0 bases removed from V and 3 bases from J, the gap between germline ends came to 18 bases. The V gene's germline CDR1 is MRHNA and CDR2 SNTAGT. CDR3 sequence reads: CASSDSKRGQLHYEQYF. The CDR3 DNA follows: TGTGCCAGCAGTGACTCGAAACGCGGGCAGCTACACTACGAGCAGTACTTC.

V gene TRBV15 combines with J gene TRBJ2-1, with 10 nucleotides matching TRBD1. Trimming removed 9 bases from V and 7 bases from J; junction bases left unmatched: 9. The germline CDR1 and CDR2 sequences are LNHNV and YYDKDF (reference sequence). The CDR3 runs 14 residues. CDR3 in amino acids: CATTLRTGGNEQFF. In DNA, the CDR3 is TGTGCCACTACCCTAAGGACAGGGGGGAATGAGCAGTTCTTC.

The gene calls are TRBV9 and TRBJ2-1, with a possible D match to TRBD1 (6 bases). V was shortened by 0 bases and J by 3 bases, with 10 bases between the two germline ends. The CDR3 consists of 15 residues. The germline V gene encodes CDR1 SGDLS and CDR2 YYNGEE. CDR3 sequence: CASSVVGDNYNEQFF. For the CDR3, the DNA is TGTGCCAGCAGCGTAGTAGGGGACAACTACAATGAGCAGTTCTTC.

The chain uses TRBV28 and TRBJ2-1; 8 nucleotides agree with TRBD2. V lost 2 bases to trimming and J lost 7 bases; unmatched junction nucleotides: 4. The length of the CDR3 is 14 residues. Germline CDR1 is MDHEN and CDR2 is SYDVKM. This CDR3 is CASSLAGRGNEQFF. For the CDR3, the DNA is TGTGCCAGCAGTTTAGCCGGGAGGGGGAATGAGCAGTTCTTC.

This chain joins TRBV15 and TRBJ1-2; the D gene is possibly TRBD1 (6 bases). Germline loops: CDR1 LNHNV, CDR2 YYDKDF (reference sequence). This CDR3 is 13 amino acids long. V lost 4 bases and J lost 6, with 12 bases in between. CDR3 coding DNA: TGTGCCACCAGCATTTTACAGGGTGATGGCTACACCTTC. It codes for CATSILQGDGYTF.

The chain has TRBV30 and TRBJ1-2; 11 bases map to TRBD1. The CDR3 length is 13 residues. The V gene end was trimmed by 8 bases and the J gene end by 4 bases; junction bases not matched to a gene: 6. CDR1 and CDR2 from the germline V gene are GTSNPN and SVGIG (reference sequence). CDR3 protein: CAGLGQGGYGYTF. CDR3 in DNA: TGTGCCGGGCTGGGACAGGGGGGCTATGGCTACACCTTC.

V and J are TRBV9 and TRBJ1-5; no clear D gene. V gave up 0 bases and J gave up 4 bases, with 8 bases separating them. Germline CDR1 and CDR2: SGDLS and YYNGEE. CDR3 size: 14 residues. CDR3 sequence reads: CASSVGGENQPQHF. CDR3 nucleotides: TGTGCCAGCAGCGTAGGGGGAGAAAATCAGCCCCAGCATTTT. Drawing the rest from reference TRBV9 and TRBJ1-5, the complete variable domain is DSGVTQTPKHLITATGQRVTLRCSPRSGDLSVYWYQQSLDQGLQFLIQYYNGEERAKGNILERFSAQQFPDLHSELNLSSLELGDSALYFCASSVGGENQPQHFGDGTRLSIL.

This rearrangement joins TRBV9 to TRBJ2-1; TRBD2 might be the D (6 bases). V was trimmed by 1 base and J by 7 bases, leaving 15 bases between them. Germline V gene lookup returns CDR1 SGDLS and CDR2 YYNGEE. The CDR3 is made up of 15 amino acids. CDR3 amino acids: CASSVRSGLLNEQFF. The CDR3 region has the DNA TGTGCCAGCAGCGTAAGAAGCGGGCTCTTGAATGAGCAGTTCTTC.

This chain connects TRBV5-1 to TRBJ1-1, with 8 nucleotides matching TRBD1. Per germline, CDR1 SGHRS and CDR2 YFSETQ. This CDR3 spans 17 amino acids. Trimming at V came to 4 bases and at J to 1 base, leaving 12 bases not matched to a gene. The DNA for the CDR3 is TGCGCCAGCAGCCCGCGACAGGGGCGGTGGGGGAACACTGAAGCTTTCTTT. It codes for CASSPRQGRWGNTEAFF.

The V and J genes are TRBV28 and TRBJ2-2; TRBD2 aligns across 12 bases. The CDR3 totals 17 residues. Germline CDR1 reads MDHEN; CDR2 reads SYDVKM. Trimming removed 4 bases from V and 7 bases from J; junction bases left unmatched: 10. The CDR3 DNA is TGTGCCAGCAGTTCCCCGGGACTAGCGGGTCGGGTCGGGGAGCTGTTTTTT. This gives the protein CASSSPGLAGRVGELFF.